The present T cell receptor beta chain was sequenced within a study of blood T cell repertoires in COVID-19. Study details: Samples came from the United States, Italy and Spain, spanning acute and convalescent COVID-19.

The germline V gene encodes CDR1 MGHRA and CDR2 YSYEKL. The CDR3 runs to 12 residues. Deletions cut 7 bases from V and 5 bases from J, with 8 bases between. This clone has a handful of counts. TCRdb's copy holds only in-frame clones and misses some; the assay was immunoSEQ multiplex PCR. The table records under 300,000 clones, over 75% of them present only once. The origin of this receptor is a man aged 25-40 years who had recovered from COVID-19. Sequencing was done on a sample of peripheral blood. This chain uses TRBV4-1 with TRBJ2-2; D perhaps matches TRBD2 (5 bases). The CDR3 nucleotides read TGCGCCAGCATGGGCGGGACCGGGGAGCTGTTTTTT. Encoded protein: CASMGGTGELFF.